One sample yielded the 25 T cell receptor beta chains listed below, sequenced in a study of T cell responses to AZD1222 COVID-19 vaccine. Produced via immunoSEQ multiplex PCR; TCRdb's table is partial and in-frame only. The sample includes fewer than 150,000 clones, under 95% seen only once; the top ten take more than 2.5%. The source was peripheral blood, collected on day 0 of AZD1222 vaccination. The receptors originated from an adult in good health.

V and J are TRBV5-4 and TRBJ2-4, with TRBD2 identical over 7 bases. V was pared by 4 bases and J by 0 bases, with 10 bases of the junction left unmatched. CDR1 is SGHNT, CDR2 YYREEE, per germline (reference sequence). CDR3 length: 17 residues. In DNA, the CDR3 is TGTGCCAGCAGCATCAGCGGGACCTCCCTAGCCAAAAACATTCAGTACTTC. Translated, it gives CASSISGTSLAKNIQYF.

The chain is built from TRBV7-6 and TRBJ2-7; TRBD1 matches 8 bases. Germline assignment: CDR1 SGHVS and CDR2 FNYEAQ. The CDR3 is 14 residues long. The junction had 5 bases not matched to a gene; V was cut back by 2 bases and J by 5 bases. The CDR3 DNA is TGTGCCAGCAGCTTACAGGGGGCTTATCACGAGCAGTACTTC. Amino acids: CASSLQGAYHEQYF.

The chain uses TRBV28 and TRBJ1-5, with a weak D call TRBD1 (5 bases). V lost 3 bases and J 2 bases, leaving 11 bases between the germline ends. The CDR3 runs 15 residues. CDR1 and CDR2 (germline): MDHEN, SYDVKM. This CDR3 is CASSFGAAGNQPQHF. CDR3 bases: TGTGCCAGCAGTTTTGGGGCCGCGGGCAATCAGCCCCAGCATTTT.

The rearrangement links TRBV6-5 to TRBJ2-1, with D perhaps given as TRBD1 or TRBD2 (5 bases each). V was trimmed by 8 bases and J by 0 bases, leaving 11 bases between them. The CDR3 is 14 amino acids. Germline V gene sequence: CDR1 MNHEY, CDR2 SVGAGI. The CDR3 sequence is CASRGGLSYNEQFF. CDR3 sequence (DNA): TGTGCCAGCCGGGGCGGTCTCTCCTACAATGAGCAGTTCTTC.

Written as DNA, the CDR3 is TGTGCCAGCAGCAGGACAGGGGGCACGCCCCAGCATTTT. Residues: CASSRTGGTPQHF. This chain connects TRBV11-2 to TRBJ1-5; the match to TRBD1 covers 11 bases. Germline values: CDR1 SGHAT, CDR2 FQNNGV. V lost 5 bases, J lost 9 bases, and 3 bases stayed unmatched. CDR3 size: 13 residues.

V is TRBV4-2 and J is TRBJ1-3; D is ambiguous. The CDR3 covers 14 residues. Trimming took 4 bases from V and 0 from J, leaving 7 bases between them. Germline V lookup: CDR1 LGHNA, CDR2 YNFKEQ. The CDR3 here is CASSREYSGNTIYF. The CDR3 DNA sequence: TGTGCCAGCAGCCGAGAGTACTCTGGAAACACCATATATTTT.

V is TRBV15 and J is TRBJ2-2; D is perhaps TRBD1 (6 bases). V was clipped by 3 bases and J by 7 bases, with 18 bases between them. Germline V gene lookup returns CDR1 LNHNV and CDR2 YYDKDF (reference sequence). There are 16 residues in the CDR3. CDR3: CATSSPTGIHNGELFF. CDR3 nucleotide sequence: TGTGCCACCAGCAGTCCTACAGGGATACACAACGGGGAGCTGTTTTTT.

The V call is TRBV4-2, the J call TRBJ1-3, with D hard to call. The CDR3 has 16 residues. CDR1 and CDR2 from the germline V gene are LGHNA and YNFKEQ. V shed 4 bases and J shed 0 bases, with 13 bases lying between them. The CDR3 DNA follows: TGTGCCAGCAGCCCAATATCAACCAGCTCTGGAAACACCATATATTTT. This sequence encodes CASSPISTSSGNTIYF.

This sequence joins TRBV19 and TRBJ2-3, with D possibly being TRBD1 or TRBD2 (5 bases each). The germline V gene has CDR1 LNHDA and CDR2 SQIVND (reference sequence). Trimming pared 7 bases from V and 4 bases from J, leaving 24 bases between. The length of the CDR3 is 17 residues. The CDR3 is CASTPGRIPVGADTQYF. CDR3 DNA sequence: TGTGCCAGTACGCCAGGGAGAATCCCCGTTGGGGCAGATACGCAGTATTTT.

This sequence joins TRBV28 and TRBJ2-3; 12 nucleotides align to TRBD1. Germline lookup yields CDR1 MDHEN and CDR2 SYDVKM. The CDR3 runs to 16 residues. Trimming removed 4 bases from V and 3 bases from J; junction bases left unmatched: 5. This chain's CDR3 is CASSSRDRGLTDTQYF. The CDR3 bases are TGTGCCAGCAGTTCAAGGGACAGGGGGCTGACAGATACGCAGTATTTT.

The chain employs TRBV24-1 and TRBJ2-1, with 10 nucleotides matching TRBD1. The V and J ends lost 5 bases and 6 bases, in that order; junction bases with no gene match: 6. The CDR3 is made up of 15 amino acids. Germline V lookup: CDR1 KGHDR, CDR2 SFDVKD. CDR3 in amino acids: CATSAPGQGSNEQFF. CDR3 DNA sequence: TGTGCCACCAGTGCCCCGGGACAGGGGAGCAATGAGCAGTTCTTC.

The chain carries TRBV18 and TRBJ1-6; weak D call: TRBD1 (5 bases). Germline assignment: CDR1 KGHSH and CDR2 LQKENI. CDR3 length: 16 amino acids. Trimming removed 6 bases at V and 7 bases at J, with 19 bases between. CDR3 DNA sequence: TGTGCCAGCTCGCCGGGGACGCCAGGCTCCAATTCACCCCTCCACTTT. Its translation is CASSPGTPGSNSPLHF.

V gene TRBV5-1 combines with J gene TRBJ2-7; D is uncertain. V gave up 4 bases and J gave up 0 bases, with 14 bases separating them. CDR3 length: 15 residues. From germline, CDR1 is SGHRS and CDR2 YFSETQ. CDR3 loop: CASSLGLGNSYEQYF. The CDR3 coding sequence is TGCGCCAGCAGCCTTGGTCTAGGGAACTCCTACGAGCAGTACTTC.

The rearrangement uses TRBV5-5 and TRBJ1-2; D is uncertain. The CDR3 contains 13 residues. The V end lost 0 bases, the J end lost 2 bases, and 5 bases lay between the germline ends. CDR1 is SGHKS and CDR2 is YYEKEE in the germline V gene (reference sequence). The CDR3 spells CASSLAGNYGYTF. The CDR3 bases are TGTGCCAGCAGCTTGGCAGGAAACTATGGCTACACCTTC.

The genes are TRBV6-1 and TRBJ1-2; D not certain. CDR1 and CDR2 from the germline V gene are MNHNS and SASEGT. V was cut by 0 bases and J by 4 bases, with 15 bases left in between. The CDR3 length is 16 residues. CDR3 region: CASSEALGQAGYGYTF. The DNA for the CDR3 is TGTGCCAGCAGTGAAGCGTTAGGCCAAGCGGGCTATGGCTACACCTTC.

The chain combines TRBV3-1 (or the pseudogene TRBV3-2) with TRBJ2-7; no clear D gene. The germline V gene has CDR1 LGHDT and CDR2 YNNKEL (reference sequence). The CDR3 is made up of 17 amino acids. Trimming took off 4 bases at V and 6 bases at J, with 25 bases between the two ends. In DNA, the CDR3 is TGTGCCAGCAGCCCCTTCCTAACTACCACACGGACGACCGAGCAGTACTTC. This sequence encodes CASSPFLTTTRTTEQYF.

The chain links TRBV9 to TRBJ2-5; TRBD1 agrees at 8 bases. The germline CDR1 and CDR2 sequences are SGDLS and YYNGEE. V lost 3 bases and J lost 5; bases outside the gene matches: 6. CDR3 length equals 14 residues. CDR3 nucleotides: TGTGCCAGCAGCGCGACAGGGGCGGGCGAGACCCAGTACTTC. Translating it yields CASSATGAGETQYF.

The rearrangement joins TRBV10-3 to TRBJ1-1; weak D call: TRBD1 (6 bases). The V gene's germline CDR1 is ENHRY and CDR2 SYGVKD. The CDR3 runs 15 residues. V was shortened by 4 bases and J by 4 bases, with 16 bases between the two germline ends. In DNA form, the CDR3 reads TGTGCCATCAGTGCCAGGAACAGGGAATTCACTGAAGCTTTCTTT. Amino acids: CAISARNREFTEAFF.

The count of this clone is one. The chain joins TRBV14 to TRBJ1-1; D is unclear. This CDR3 is built from 13 residues. Germline values: CDR1 SGHDN, CDR2 FVKESK. With 1 base removed from V and 1 base from J, the gap between germline ends came to 4 bases. CDR3 sequence: CASSQVRNTEAFF. The CDR3 DNA follows: TGTGCCAGCAGCCAAGTTCGGAACACTGAAGCTTTCTTT.

This clone was detected only once. The chain couples TRBV28 to TRBJ1-2; D is undetermined. V was shortened by 2 bases and J by 6 bases, with 16 bases between the two germline ends. Per germline, CDR1 MDHEN and CDR2 SYDVKM. The CDR3 is 15 residues long. The CDR3 is CASSLSLTWSHGYTF. CDR3 nucleotides: TGTGCCAGCAGTTTAAGTCTAACCTGGTCCCATGGCTACACCTTC.

The V call is TRBV6-5, the J call TRBJ2-5; tentative D call: TRBD2 (6 bases). This CDR3 region has 15 residues. The V end lost 5 bases, the J end lost 4 bases, and 17 bases lay between the germline ends. Germline V gene sequence: CDR1 MNHEY, CDR2 SVGAGI. Here the CDR3 DNA reads TGTGCCAGCAGTCCTTCGGGGGTGGGAGGAGAGACCCAGTACTTC. Residues: CASSPSGVGGETQYF.

The chain carries TRBV27 and TRBJ1-2; 7 nucleotides line up with TRBD1. V was clipped by 5 bases and J by 5 bases; unmatched bases: 5. The CDR3 is 13 amino acids. Germline lookup yields CDR1 MNHEY and CDR2 SMNVEV (reference sequence). The CDR3 spells CASSLRGGYGYTF. CDR3 nucleotides: TGTGCCAGCAGTCTCAGGGGGGGGTATGGCTACACCTTC.

The rearrangement links TRBV7-6 to TRBJ1-5, with 10 bases identical to TRBD1. The germline V gene has CDR1 SGHVS and CDR2 FNYEAQ. CDR3 size: 14 residues. J was trimmed by 11 bases and V by 5 bases; bases with no gene match: 9. CDR3 coding DNA: TGTGCCAGCAGCCGGGGGACAGGGGAAGGGACCCAGCATTTT. This translates into CASSRGTGEGTQHF. Variable domain in full (rest from reference TRBV7-6 and TRBJ1-5): GAGVSQSPRYKVTKRGQDVALRCDPISGHVSLYWYRQALGQGPEFLTYFNYEAQQDKSGLPNDRFSAERPEGSISTLTIQRTEQRDSAMYRCASSRGTGEGTQHFGDGTRLSIL.

The chain joins TRBV19 to TRBJ2-3; possibly TRBD1 for D (6 bases). Germline CDR1 and CDR2: LNHDA and SQIVND (reference sequence). The length of the CDR3 is 14 residues. V lost 4 bases and J 3 bases, leaving 11 bases between the germline ends. Here the CDR3 DNA reads TGTGCCAGTAGTAAAATAACAGGGACAGATACGCAGTATTTT. This encodes CASSKITGTDTQYF.

The chain links TRBV5-1 to TRBJ1-1, with 7 bases matching TRBD1. V lost 6 bases and J lost 4; bases outside the gene matches: 9. Germline assignment: CDR1 SGHRS and CDR2 YFSETQ. The CDR3 is 14 amino acids. The chain's CDR3 is CASIKGDSPTEAFF. The CDR3 DNA reads TGCGCCAGCATCAAAGGGGACAGCCCCACTGAAGCTTTCTTT.